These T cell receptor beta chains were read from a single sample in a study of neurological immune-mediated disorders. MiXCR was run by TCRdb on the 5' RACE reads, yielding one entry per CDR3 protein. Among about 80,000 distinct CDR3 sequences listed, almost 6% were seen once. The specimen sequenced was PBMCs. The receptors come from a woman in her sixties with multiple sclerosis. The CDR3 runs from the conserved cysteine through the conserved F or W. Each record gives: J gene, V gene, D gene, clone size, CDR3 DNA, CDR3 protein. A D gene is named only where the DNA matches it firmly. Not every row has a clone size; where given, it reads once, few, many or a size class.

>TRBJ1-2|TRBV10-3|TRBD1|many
TGTGCCATCAGTGAGGGACAGGGCTATGGCTACACCTTC
CAISEGQGYGYTF
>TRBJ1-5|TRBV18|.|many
TGTGCCAGCTGTAAAGGGGAGGGATCGGGCAATCAGCCCCAGCATTTT
CASCKGEGSGNQPQHF
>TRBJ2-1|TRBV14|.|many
TGTGCCAGCAGCCAACCGACTAGTTACAGCCATGAGCAGTTCTTC
CASSQPTSYSHEQFF
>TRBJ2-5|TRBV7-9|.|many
TGTGCCAGCAGCTTACCGGTGGAGACCCAGTACTTC
CASSLPVETQYF
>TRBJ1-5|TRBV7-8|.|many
TGTGCCAGCAGCCCAGCAGGGGCGGGGCAGCCCCAGCATTTT
CASSPAGAGQPQHF
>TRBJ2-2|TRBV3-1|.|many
TGTGCCAGCAGCCAGTCCCGATCCCCCGGGGAGCTGTTTTTT
CASSQSRSPGELFF
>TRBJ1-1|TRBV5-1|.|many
TGCGCCAGCAGCCGAGAGCCCGGCCTGGGGACTGAAGCTTTCTTT
CASSREPGLGTEAFF
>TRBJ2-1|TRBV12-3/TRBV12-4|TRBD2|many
TGTGCCAGCACTCTGGGACTAGCGGGCCATGAGCAGTTCTTC
CASTLGLAGHEQFF
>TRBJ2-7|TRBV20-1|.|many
TGCAGTGCTAGGACCTCGGGGGAGCAGTACTTC
CSARTSGEQYF
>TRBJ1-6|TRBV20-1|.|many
TGCAGTGCCATCCCCCGTGGTACTTCACCCCTCCACTTT
CSAIPRGTSPLHF
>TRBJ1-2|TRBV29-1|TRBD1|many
TGCAGCGTCGAACGGACAGGGAGGGGCGGCTACACCTTC
CSVERTGRGGYTF
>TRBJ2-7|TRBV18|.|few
TGTGCCAGCTCAATGGCAGGTCTAAGCGAGCAGTACTTC
CASSMAGLSEQYF
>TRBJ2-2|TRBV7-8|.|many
TGTGCCAGCAGCTCCGGACCTTCCGGGGAGCTGTTTTTT
CASSSGPSGELFF
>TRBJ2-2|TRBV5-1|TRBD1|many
TGCGCCAGCAGCCACGACAGGGGCACCGGGGAGCTGTTTTTT
CASSHDRGTGELFF
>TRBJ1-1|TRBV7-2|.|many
TGTGCCAGCAGCTTAGGAGGGAGGGGCAGGTACACTGAAGCTTTCTTT
CASSLGGRGRYTEAFF
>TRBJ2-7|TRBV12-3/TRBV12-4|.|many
TGTGCCAGCGGCGAATATACCTACGAGCAGTACTTC
CASGEYTYEQYF
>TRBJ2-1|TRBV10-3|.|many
TGTGCCATCAGTGGCGGAACTAGCTCCTACAATGAGCAGTTCTTC
CAISGGTSSYNEQFF
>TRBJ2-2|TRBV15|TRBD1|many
TGTGCCACCAGCAGAGAAGGTGACAGGGGTCTGGCCGGGGAGCTGTTTTTT
CATSREGDRGLAGELFF
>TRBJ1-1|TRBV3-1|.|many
TGTGCCAGCAGCCGAGGCAAATCCGAAGCTTTCTTT
CASSRGKSEAFF
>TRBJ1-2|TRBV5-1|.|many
TGCGCCAGCAGCTTGGACAGGGTTAACTATGGCTACACCTTC
CASSLDRVNYGYTF
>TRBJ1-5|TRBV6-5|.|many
TGTGCCAGCAGACAGGGTTTTGGAAATCAGCCCCAGCATTTT
CASRQGFGNQPQHF
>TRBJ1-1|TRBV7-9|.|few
TGTGCCAGCAGCCAGGCGTGGCCTCAGAACACTGAAGCTTTCTTT
CASSQAWPQNTEAFF
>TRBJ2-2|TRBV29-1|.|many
TGCAGCGTTTGGGTTCCCGGGGAGCTGTTTTTT
CSVWVPGELFF
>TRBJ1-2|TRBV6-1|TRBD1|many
TGTGCCAGCGGAGACAGGGGGCGGGATGGCTACACCTTC
CASGDRGRDGYTF
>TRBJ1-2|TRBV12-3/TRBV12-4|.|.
TGTGCCAGCAGTTTTTGGGTGGGGCCAGGCGGGTTCTATGGCTACACCTTC
CASSFWVGPGGFYGYTF
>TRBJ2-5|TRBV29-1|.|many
TGCAGCGTTGCCGGGGAAACACTAGGGGAGACCCAGTACTTC
CSVAGETLGETQYF
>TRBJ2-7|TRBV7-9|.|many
TGTGCCAGCACATCGGCAGGCCTCTACGAGCAGTACTTC
CASTSAGLYEQYF
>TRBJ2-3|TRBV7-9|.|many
TGTGCCAGCAGCCAAAAGGTGACAGGACGCACAGATACGCAGTATTTT
CASSQKVTGRTDTQYF
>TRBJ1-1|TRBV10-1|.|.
TGCGCCAGCAGTTCCCTTCGGAACACTGAAGCTTTCTTT
CASSSLRNTEAFF
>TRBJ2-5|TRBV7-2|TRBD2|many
TGTGCCAGCAGCTTATCGGGGGGGCCCCAAGAGACCCAGTACTTC
CASSLSGGPQETQYF
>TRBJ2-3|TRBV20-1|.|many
TGCAGTGCTAGTGATGCAGATACGCAGTATTTT
CSASDADTQYF
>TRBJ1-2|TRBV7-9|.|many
TGTGCCAGCAGCCCCCCTGGACGGGAGTCGGGCTACACCTTC
CASSPPGRESGYTF
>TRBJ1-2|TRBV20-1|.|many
TGCAGTGCTAGAGACAGGTCCGGCTACACCTTC
CSARDRSGYTF
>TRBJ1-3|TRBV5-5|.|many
TGTGCCAGCAGCTTGGGGGTGGCCTCTGGAAACACCATATATTTT
CASSLGVASGNTIYF
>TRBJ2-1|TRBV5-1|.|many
TGCGCCAGCAGCTTGGGCACAGGGCGGGATGAGCAGTTCTTC
CASSLGTGRDEQFF
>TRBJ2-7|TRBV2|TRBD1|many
TGTGCCAGCAGTTCGACAGGGGCTTCCTACGAGCAGTACTTC
CASSSTGASYEQYF
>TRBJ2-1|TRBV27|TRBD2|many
TGTGCCAGCAGGGGACTAGCGGGGGGGCAGTACAATGAGCAGTTCTTC
CASRGLAGGQYNEQFF